The 12 T cell receptor beta chains listed next were all sequenced from one sample in a study of OX40 agonist ivuxolimab in advanced cancers. Libraries were prepared through the immunoSEQ multiplex PCR assay. Entries here come from immuneACCESS through TCRdb and include only in-frame sequences with V and J called. Some clones fail to appear in such tables; in the studies checked, an unresolved V gene covers under half of the shortfall, and the cause of the remainder is unknown. The sample table records some 100,000 clones; roughly nine tenths of these occur just once. Under 0.4% of the sample rests with the top ten. The sample was CD4+ or CD8+ T cells sorted from blood, taken in a trial of the OX40 agonist ivuxolimab. These TCRs come from an adult with an advanced solid tumor such as melanoma, head and neck, liver or kidney cancer.

This chain links TRBV2 with TRBJ1-5, with a tentative D call TRBD1 (6 bases). The germline V gene has CDR1 SNHLY and CDR2 FYNNEI. The CDR3 totals 13 residues. V lost 8 bases and J lost 4, with 12 bases in between. The CDR3 DNA sequence: TGTGCCAGCCGAGGACAGTTAAATCAGCCCCAGCATTTT. Residues: CASRGQLNQPQHF. Using reference TRBV2 and TRBJ1-5 for the parts outside the CDR3, the full variable domain is EPEVTQTPSHQVTQMGQEVILRCVPISNHLYFYWYRQILGQKVEFLVSFYNNEISEKSEIFDDQFSVERPDGSNFTLKIRSTKLEDSAMYFCASRGQLNQPQHFGDGTRLSIL.

In its sample, this clone was seen a few times. The chain employs TRBV19 and TRBJ1-5; maybe TRBD1 (6 bases). The CDR3 is made up of 12 amino acids. The V gene's germline CDR1 is LNHDA and CDR2 SQIVND (reference sequence). Trimming removed 4 bases from V and 15 bases from J, with 16 bases in between. DNA for the CDR3: TGTGCCAGTAGTACGACAGGCCGCCGCTTGCATTTT. As protein: CASSTTGRRLHF.

In its sample, this clone was seen once. As DNA, the CDR3 is TGTGCCAGCTCACCAGCCCGGCCCCCTTACGAGCAGTACTTC. Protein sequence: CASSPARPPYEQYF. The chain carries TRBV18 and TRBJ2-7, with D uncertain. V lost 2 bases and J 4 bases, leaving 12 bases between the germline ends. The CDR3 has 14 residues. Germline V gene lookup returns CDR1 KGHSH and CDR2 LQKENI.

The V and J genes are TRBV9 and TRBJ2-5; the match to TRBD2 covers 8 bases. The V gene end was trimmed by 0 bases and the J gene end by 5 bases; junction bases not matched to a gene: 9. Looked up from germline, CDR1 is SGDLS and CDR2 is YYNGEE. The CDR3 extends over 16 amino acids. In DNA form, the CDR3 reads TGTGCCAGCAGCGTAGCTAACGGGAGGGGATCTGAGACCCAGTACTTC. It is translated as CASSVANGRGSETQYF.

The V and J genes are TRBV6-5 and TRBJ2-1, with D unresolved. The CDR3 is 14 residues long. V was clipped by 0 bases and J by 8 bases, with 11 bases between them. Germline CDR1 MNHEY, CDR2 SVGAGI. The chain's CDR3 is CASSYSAPWDEQFF. The CDR3 DNA sequence: TGTGCCAGCAGTTACTCTGCCCCGTGGGATGAGCAGTTCTTC.

The V and J genes are TRBV19 and TRBJ2-2; D not certain. CDR1 and CDR2 from the germline V gene are LNHDA and SQIVND (reference sequence). Trimming took off 6 bases at V and 7 bases at J, with 15 bases between the two ends. The CDR3 runs 14 residues. This chain's CDR3 is CASSGQFTSGELFF. CDR3 bases: TGTGCCAGTAGCGGGCAGTTTACAAGCGGGGAGCTGTTTTTT.

V gene TRBV29-1 combines with J gene TRBJ1-1, with 9 bases identical to TRBD1. The germline V gene encodes CDR1 SQVTM and CDR2 ANQGSEA. The CDR3 totals 14 residues. Trimming at V came to 7 bases and at J to 4 bases, leaving 10 bases not matched to a gene. The CDR3 coding sequence is TGCAGCGGCGGGACAGGGTATTCAAGCACTGAAGCTTTCTTT. Protein sequence: CSGGTGYSSTEAFF. Full variable domain (missing parts from reference TRBV29-1 and TRBJ1-1): SAVISQKPSRDICQRGTSLTIQCQVDSQVTMMFWYRQQPGQSLTLIATANQGSEATYESGFVIDKFPISRPNLTFSTLTVSNMSPEDSSIYLCSGGTGYSSTEAFFGQGTRLTVV.

V is TRBV7-9 and J is TRBJ2-5; no clear D gene. Between the trimmed V and J ends, which lost 2 bases and 5 bases, there was a span of 12 bases. Germline CDR1 SEHNR, CDR2 FQNEAQ (reference sequence). The length of the CDR3 is 14 residues. The CDR3 DNA reads TGTGCCAGCAGCTTAAGTTGGGTTGGGGAGACCCAGTACTTC. Translating it yields CASSLSWVGETQYF.

The sample holds one count of this clone. V usage is TRBV7-3 and J usage is TRBJ2-1; 9 bases are shared with TRBD1. The CDR3 totals 16 residues. CDR1 is SGHTA and CDR2 is FQGTGA in the germline V gene. V lost 4 bases, J lost 7 bases, and 11 bases stayed unmatched. The CDR3 DNA reads as TGTGCCAGCAGCTCCCGCCCGACAGGGGGAGTAAATGAGCAGTTCTTC. Translation: CASSSRPTGGVNEQFF.

This clone has a handful of counts. V and J are TRBV20-1 and TRBJ1-2; unclear D gene. From germline, CDR1 is DFQATT and CDR2 SNEGSKA (reference sequence). The CDR3 is 11 residues long. The V gene lost 5 bases and the J gene lost 4 bases, with 8 bases spanning the gap. CDR3 loop: CSAQVSYGYTF. CDR3 DNA: TGCAGTGCTCAGGTGTCCTATGGCTACACCTTC.

V gene TRBV7-2 combines with J gene TRBJ2-2; 7 nucleotides agree with TRBD2. The germline gives CDR1 SGHTA, CDR2 FQGNSA. J lost 7 bases, V lost 5 bases, and 16 bases had no gene match. CDR3 length equals 17 residues. The CDR3 DNA reads as TGTGCCAGCAGCCGGAGCCCGACTAGCCCAAGGGGCGGGGAGCTGTTTTTT. Translated: CASSRSPTSPRGGELFF.

This clone was detected a few times. The chain links TRBV6-5 to TRBJ2-1; no clear D. Germline V lookup: CDR1 MNHEY, CDR2 SVGAGI. The V and J ends lost 0 bases and 9 bases respectively, with 9 bases between them. The CDR3 is 13 residues long. As DNA, the CDR3 is TGTGCCAGCAGTTACTCCCCGGCCGTTGAGCAGTTCTTC. Amino acids: CASSYSPAVEQFF.